This T cell receptor (beta chain) was sequenced during a study of radiation and T cells in renal cell carcinoma. Findings of the study overall: In blood, top tumor clones expanded by 2 weeks, shrinking by 4.

Profiled with immunoSEQ multiplex PCR; TCRdb holds only in-frame clones, not every one. The sample records tens of thousands of clones, over 65% being singletons. Remarks on this clone: Its antigen is as yet unknown.

Sample time point: blood 4 weeks post-SBRT, at nephrectomy. Treatment reported: 15 Gy SBRT to primary tumor, nephrectomy 4 weeks later. The source is a man aged 60-69 years with renal cell carcinoma. The sample in question was blood, obtained from a patient whose treatment included radiotherapy and nephrectomy.

The CDR3 sequence: CASRPTGGNYGYTF. The DNA of the CDR3 is TGTGCCAGTAGACCTACAGGGGGCAACTATGGCTACACCTTC. The rearrangement uses TRBV19 and TRBJ1-2; TRBD1 aligns across 9 bases. The length of the CDR3 is 14 residues. V lost 6 bases and J lost 2; bases outside the gene matches: 4. CDR1 and CDR2 from the germline V gene are LNHDA and SQIVND (reference sequence).